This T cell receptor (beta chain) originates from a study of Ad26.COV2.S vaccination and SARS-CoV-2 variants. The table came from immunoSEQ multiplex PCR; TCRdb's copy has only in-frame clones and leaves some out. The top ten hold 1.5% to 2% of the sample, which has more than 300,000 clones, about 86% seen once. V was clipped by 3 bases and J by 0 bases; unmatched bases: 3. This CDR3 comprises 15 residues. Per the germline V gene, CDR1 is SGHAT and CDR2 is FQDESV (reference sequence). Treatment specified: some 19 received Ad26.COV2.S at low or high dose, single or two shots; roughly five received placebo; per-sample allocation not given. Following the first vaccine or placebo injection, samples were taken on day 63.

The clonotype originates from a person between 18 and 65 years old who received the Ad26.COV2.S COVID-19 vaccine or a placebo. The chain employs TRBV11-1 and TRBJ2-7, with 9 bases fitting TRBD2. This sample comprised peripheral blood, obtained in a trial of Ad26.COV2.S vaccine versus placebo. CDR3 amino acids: CASSFTSGFSYEQYF. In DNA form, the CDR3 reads TGTGCCAGCAGCTTCACTAGCGGGTTCTCCTACGAGCAGTACTTC.